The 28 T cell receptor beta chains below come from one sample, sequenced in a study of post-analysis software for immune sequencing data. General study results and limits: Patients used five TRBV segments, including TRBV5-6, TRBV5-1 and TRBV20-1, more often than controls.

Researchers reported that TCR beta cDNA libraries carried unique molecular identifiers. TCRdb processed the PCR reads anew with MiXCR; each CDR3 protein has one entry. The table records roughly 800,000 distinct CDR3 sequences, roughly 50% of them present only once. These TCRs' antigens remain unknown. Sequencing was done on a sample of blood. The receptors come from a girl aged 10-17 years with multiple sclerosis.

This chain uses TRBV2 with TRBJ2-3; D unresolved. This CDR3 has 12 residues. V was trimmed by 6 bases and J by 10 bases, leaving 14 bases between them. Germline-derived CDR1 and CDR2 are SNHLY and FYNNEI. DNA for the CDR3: TGTGCCAGCAGCTTCGACGTTCGTGCGCAGTATTTT. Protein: CASSFDVRAQYF. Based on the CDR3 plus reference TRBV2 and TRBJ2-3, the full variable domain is EPEVTQTPSHQVTQMGQEVILRCVPISNHLYFYWYRQILGQKVEFLVSFYNNEISEKSEIFDDQFSVERPDGSNFTLKIRSTKLEDSAMYFCASSFDVRAQYFGPGTRLTVL.

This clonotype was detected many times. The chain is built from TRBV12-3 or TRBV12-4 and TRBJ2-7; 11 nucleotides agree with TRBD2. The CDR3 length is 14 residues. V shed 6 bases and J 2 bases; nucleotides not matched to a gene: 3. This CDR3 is CASRLAGGPYEQYF. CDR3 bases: TGTGCCAGCAGGCTAGCGGGAGGTCCCTACGAGCAGTACTTC.

The CDR3 DNA is TGTGCCAGCAGCCCCCTACGGGACATCTCCTACGAGCAGTACTTC. Translated, it gives CASSPLRDISYEQYF. J is TRBJ2-7 and V is TRBV9, with a possible D match to TRBD1 (6 bases). V was pared by 4 bases and J by 0 bases, with 14 bases between. CDR3 length: 15 amino acids. Germline-derived CDR1 and CDR2 are SGDLS and YYNGEE.

For the CDR3, the DNA is TGTGCCAGCAGTGCCGACAGGAGCCGTAATGAAAAACTGTTTTTT. Its translation: CASSADRSRNEKLFF. The J gene is TRBJ1-4, the V gene TRBV6-1; D is possibly TRBD1 (6 bases). Deletions cut 4 bases from V and 4 bases from J, with 13 bases between. The CDR3 runs to 15 residues. Germline loops: CDR1 MNHNS, CDR2 SASEGT.

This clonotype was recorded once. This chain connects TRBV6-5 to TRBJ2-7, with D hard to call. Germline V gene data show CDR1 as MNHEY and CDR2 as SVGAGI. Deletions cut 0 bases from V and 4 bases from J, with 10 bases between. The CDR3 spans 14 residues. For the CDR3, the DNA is TGTGCCAGCAGTTACTCTAGACCCTGTTACGAGCAGTACTTC. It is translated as CASSYSRPCYEQYF.

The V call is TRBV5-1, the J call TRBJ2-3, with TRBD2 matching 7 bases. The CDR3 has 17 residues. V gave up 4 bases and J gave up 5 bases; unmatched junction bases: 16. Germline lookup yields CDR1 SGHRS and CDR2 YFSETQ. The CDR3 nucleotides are TGCGCCAGCAGCCCCACCCGGGGCGGGAGAGAGATAGATACGCAGTATTTT. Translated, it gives CASSPTRGGREIDTQYF.

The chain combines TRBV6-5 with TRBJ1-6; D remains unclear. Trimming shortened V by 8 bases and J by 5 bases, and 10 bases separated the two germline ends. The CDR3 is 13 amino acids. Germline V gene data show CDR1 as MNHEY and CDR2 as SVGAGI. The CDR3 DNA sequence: TGTGCCAGCGGGCAGGTTAATAATTCACCCCTCCACTTT. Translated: CASGQVNNSPLHF.

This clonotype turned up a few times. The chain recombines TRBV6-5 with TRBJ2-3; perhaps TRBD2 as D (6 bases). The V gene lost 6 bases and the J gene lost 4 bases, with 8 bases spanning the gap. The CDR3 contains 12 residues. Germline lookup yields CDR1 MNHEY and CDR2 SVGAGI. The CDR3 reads CASRRESDTQYF. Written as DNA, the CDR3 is TGTGCCAGCAGGCGGGAATCAGATACGCAGTATTTT.

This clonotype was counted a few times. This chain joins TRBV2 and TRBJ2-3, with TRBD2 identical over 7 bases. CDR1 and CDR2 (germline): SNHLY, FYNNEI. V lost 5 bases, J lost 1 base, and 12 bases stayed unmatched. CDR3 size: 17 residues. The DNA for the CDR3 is TGTGCCAGCAGTCGAGACGCTAGCGGAGGGGGCACAGATACGCAGTATTTT. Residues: CASSRDASGGGTDTQYF.

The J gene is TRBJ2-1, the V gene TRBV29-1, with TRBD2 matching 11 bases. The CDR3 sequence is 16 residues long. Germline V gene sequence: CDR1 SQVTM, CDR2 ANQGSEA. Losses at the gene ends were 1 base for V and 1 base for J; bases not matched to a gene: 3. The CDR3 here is CSVEGLAGMSYNEQFF. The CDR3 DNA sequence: TGCAGCGTTGAAGGACTAGCGGGGATGTCCTACAATGAGCAGTTCTTC.

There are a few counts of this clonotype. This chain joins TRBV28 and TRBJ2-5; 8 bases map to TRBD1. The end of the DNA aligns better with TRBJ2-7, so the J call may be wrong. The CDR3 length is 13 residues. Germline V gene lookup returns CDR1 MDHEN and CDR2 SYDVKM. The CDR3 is CASRRTGLYEQYF. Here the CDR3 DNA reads TGTGCCAGCAGGCGGACAGGGTTGTACGAGCAGTACTTC.

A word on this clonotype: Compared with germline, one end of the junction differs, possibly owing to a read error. The CDR3 DNA is TGTGCCAGTAGCGTCGGCAGCAGCTCTGGGGCCAACGTCCGGACTTTC. This sequence encodes CASSVGSSSGANVRTF. The chain couples TRBV9 to TRBJ2-6; D is possibly TRBD1 or TRBD2 (5 bases each). Germline V gives CDR1 SGDLS, CDR2 YYNGEE. This CDR3 is 16 amino acids long.

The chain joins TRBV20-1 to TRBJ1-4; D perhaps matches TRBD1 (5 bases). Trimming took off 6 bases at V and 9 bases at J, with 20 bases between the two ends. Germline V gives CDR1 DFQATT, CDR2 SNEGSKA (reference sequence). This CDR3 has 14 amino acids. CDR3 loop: CSAAEGPALKKLFF. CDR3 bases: TGCAGTGCCGCGGAGGGGCCCGCTTTGAAAAAACTGTTTTTT.

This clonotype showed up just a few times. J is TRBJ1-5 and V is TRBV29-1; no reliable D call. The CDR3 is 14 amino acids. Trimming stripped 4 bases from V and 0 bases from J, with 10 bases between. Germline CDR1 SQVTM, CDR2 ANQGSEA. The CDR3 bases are TGCAGCGTTGGTCCCGGGGATAGCAATCAGCCCCAGCATTTT. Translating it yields CSVGPGDSNQPQHF.

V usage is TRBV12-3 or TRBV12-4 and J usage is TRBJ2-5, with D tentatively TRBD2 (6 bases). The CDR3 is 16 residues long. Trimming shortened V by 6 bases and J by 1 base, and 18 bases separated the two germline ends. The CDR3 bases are TGTGCCAGCAGACTCGGACGCCGGGACTTCCAAGAGACCCAGTACTTC. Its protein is CASRLGRRDFQETQYF.

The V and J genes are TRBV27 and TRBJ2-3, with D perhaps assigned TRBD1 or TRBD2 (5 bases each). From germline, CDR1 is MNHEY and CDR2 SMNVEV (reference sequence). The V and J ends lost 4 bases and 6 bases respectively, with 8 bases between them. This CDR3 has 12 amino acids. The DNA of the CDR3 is TGTGCCAGCAGTTCGGGACCGGATACGCAGTATTTT. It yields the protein CASSSGPDTQYF.

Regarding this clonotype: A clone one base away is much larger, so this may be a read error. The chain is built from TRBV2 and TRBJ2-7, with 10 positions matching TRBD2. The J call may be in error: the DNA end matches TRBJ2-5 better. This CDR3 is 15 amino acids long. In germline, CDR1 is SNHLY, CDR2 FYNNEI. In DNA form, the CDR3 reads TGTGCCAGCAGTGGGGCTAGCGGGAGTAAGGAGACCCAGTACTTC. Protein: CASSGASGSKETQYF.

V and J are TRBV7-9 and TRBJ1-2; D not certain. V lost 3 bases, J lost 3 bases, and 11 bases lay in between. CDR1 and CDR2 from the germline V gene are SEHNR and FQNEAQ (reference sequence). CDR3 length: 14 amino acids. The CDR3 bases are TGTGCCAGCAGCTTGCAGAAACCCGACTATGGCTACACCTTC. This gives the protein CASSLQKPDYGYTF. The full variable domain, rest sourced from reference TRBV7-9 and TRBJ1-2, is DTGVSQNPRHKITKRGQNVTFRCDPISEHNRLYWYRQTLGQGPEFLTYFQNEAQLEKSRLLSDRFSAERPKGSFSTLEIQRTEQGDSAMYLCASSLQKPDYGYTFGSGTRLTVV.

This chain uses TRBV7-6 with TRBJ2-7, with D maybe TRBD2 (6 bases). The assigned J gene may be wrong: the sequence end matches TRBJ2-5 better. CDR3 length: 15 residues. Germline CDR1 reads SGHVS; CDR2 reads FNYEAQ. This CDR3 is CASSPQGRPQETQYF. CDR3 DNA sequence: TGTGCCAGCAGCCCACAAGGGAGGCCTCAAGAGACCCAGTACTTC.

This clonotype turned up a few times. In DNA form, the CDR3 reads TGTGCCAGCAGTAGTACACAGCGCTCCTACGAGCAGTACTTC. Amino acid sequence: CASSSTQRSYEQYF. The chain is built from TRBV12-3 or TRBV12-4 and TRBJ2-7; the D is unclear. The V and J ends lost 5 bases and 0 bases respectively, with 11 bases between them. The CDR3 is 14 amino acids.

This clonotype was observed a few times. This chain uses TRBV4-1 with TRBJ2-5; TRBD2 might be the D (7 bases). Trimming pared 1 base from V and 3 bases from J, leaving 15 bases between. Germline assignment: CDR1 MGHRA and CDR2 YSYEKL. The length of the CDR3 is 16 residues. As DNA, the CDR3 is TGCGCCAGCAGCCAAGTGGGGGGGCGCAGAGAAGAGACCCAGTACTTC. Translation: CASSQVGGRREETQYF.

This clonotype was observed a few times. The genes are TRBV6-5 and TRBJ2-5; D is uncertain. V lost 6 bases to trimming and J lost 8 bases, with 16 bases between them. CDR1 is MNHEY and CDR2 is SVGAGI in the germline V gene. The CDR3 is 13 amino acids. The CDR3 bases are TGTGCCAGCAGCTCCCCCGGAGTAGGTACCCAGTACTTC. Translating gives CASSSPGVGTQYF.

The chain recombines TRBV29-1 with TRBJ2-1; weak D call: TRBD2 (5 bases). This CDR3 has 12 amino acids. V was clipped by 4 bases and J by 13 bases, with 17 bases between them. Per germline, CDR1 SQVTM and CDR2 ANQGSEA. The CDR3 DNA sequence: TGCAGCGTTGGGGCTAAGGGAGAGACCCAGTTCTTC. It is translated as CSVGAKGETQFF.

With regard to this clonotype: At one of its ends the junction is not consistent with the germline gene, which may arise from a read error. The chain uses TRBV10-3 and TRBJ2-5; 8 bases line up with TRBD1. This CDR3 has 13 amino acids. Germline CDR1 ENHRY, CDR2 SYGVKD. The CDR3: CAIGETGEETQYF. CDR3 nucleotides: TGTGCCATCGGTGAGACAGGGGAGGAGACCCAGTACTTC.

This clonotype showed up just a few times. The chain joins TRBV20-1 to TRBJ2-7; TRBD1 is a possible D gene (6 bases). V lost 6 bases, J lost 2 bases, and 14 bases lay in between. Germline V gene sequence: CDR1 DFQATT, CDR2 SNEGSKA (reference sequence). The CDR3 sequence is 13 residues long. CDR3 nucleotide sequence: TGCAGTGCAACACGGGACAACCCCTACGAGCAGTACTTC. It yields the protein CSATRDNPYEQYF.

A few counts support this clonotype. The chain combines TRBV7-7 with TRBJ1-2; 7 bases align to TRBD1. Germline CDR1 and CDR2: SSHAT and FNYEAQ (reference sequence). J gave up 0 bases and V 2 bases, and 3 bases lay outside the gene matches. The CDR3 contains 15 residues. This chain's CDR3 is CASSLPTGANYGYTF. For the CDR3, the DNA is TGTGCCAGCAGCTTACCCACAGGGGCTAACTATGGCTACACCTTC.

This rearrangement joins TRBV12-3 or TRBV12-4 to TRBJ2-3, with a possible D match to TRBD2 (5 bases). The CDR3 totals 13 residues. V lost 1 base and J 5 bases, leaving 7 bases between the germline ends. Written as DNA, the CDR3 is TGTGCCAGCAGTTTAGACGAGGGAGATACGCAGTATTTT. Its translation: CASSLDEGDTQYF.

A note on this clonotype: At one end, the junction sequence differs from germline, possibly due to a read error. CDR3 DNA: TGCAGCGTTCGGGGGCAAAGCTACGATGAGCAGTTCTTC. Residues: CSVRGQSYDEQFF. The chain links TRBV29-1 to TRBJ2-1; either TRBD1 or TRBD2 may fit D (6 bases each). The CDR3 runs 13 residues. Germline loops: CDR1 SQVTM, CDR2 ANQGSEA.